These 32 T cell receptor beta chains came from one sample sequenced in a study of response to subunit inactivated influenza vaccine. TCRdb passed the RT-PCR reads through MiXCR, listing each CDR3 protein once. The table records 630,000 or so distinct CDR3 sequences, 15% to 17% of them present only once. The specimen comprised PBMCs from blood, sampled 11 to 12 days after vaccination. The receptors derive from a man aged 50-59 years who received an inactivated influenza vaccine.

This clonotype was counted a few times. The rearrangement joins TRBV12-3 or TRBV12-4 to TRBJ2-3; a possible D gene is TRBD2 (6 bases). The V end lost 9 bases, the J end lost 1 base, and 20 bases lay between the germline ends. The CDR3 contains 16 residues. CDR3 bases: TGTGCCAGTTTGGAGGGGACGGGACGGCGCACAGATACGCAGTATTTT. Encoded protein: CASLEGTGRRTDTQYF.

This clonotype appeared a few times. The chain uses TRBV7-9 and TRBJ1-1, with D hard to call. V gave up 5 bases and J gave up 5 bases, with 6 bases separating them. Per germline, CDR1 SEHNR and CDR2 FQNEAQ (reference sequence). CDR3 size: 11 residues. This CDR3 is CASSVETEAFF. The CDR3 nucleotides are TGTGCCAGCAGCGTAGAGACTGAAGCTTTCTTT.

The rearrangement uses TRBV7-2 and TRBJ1-5; TRBD1 might be the D (5 bases). Germline V gene data show CDR1 as SGHTA and CDR2 as FQGNSA. Between the trimmed V and J ends, which lost 3 bases and 4 bases, there was a span of 19 bases. The CDR3 has 17 residues. Here the CDR3 DNA reads TGTGCCAGCAGCTTCTCCTCCGGACTGGGGACGAATCAGCCCCAGCATTTT. It translates to CASSFSSGLGTNQPQHF.

This clonotype has just a few counts. V gene TRBV5-1 combines with J gene TRBJ1-2, with TRBD1 matching 7 bases. The CDR3 is made up of 14 amino acids. With V trimmed by 4 bases and J by 6 bases, 9 bases remained unmatched. Germline-derived CDR1 and CDR2 are SGHRS and YFSETQ. The CDR3 reads CASSLTGDSDGYTF. The CDR3 DNA reads TGCGCCAGCAGCCTAACAGGGGATTCCGATGGCTACACCTTC.

V usage is TRBV7-6 and J usage is TRBJ1-4; D possibly corresponds to TRBD1 (5 bases). Deletions cut 1 base from V and 6 bases from J, with 12 bases between. In germline, CDR1 is SGHVS, CDR2 FNYEAQ. CDR3 length: 15 amino acids. The CDR3 DNA sequence: TGTGCCAGCAGCTTAGGAGGGGCTACGGATGAAAAACTGTTTTTT. Residues: CASSLGGATDEKLFF.

V and J are TRBV20-1 and TRBJ1-2; 7 nucleotides agree with TRBD1. After removal of 2 bases from V and 2 bases from J, the junction contained 8 bases not matched to a gene. From germline, CDR1 is DFQATT and CDR2 SNEGSKA (reference sequence). The CDR3 has 15 amino acids. The chain's CDR3 is CSARPYPRGNYGYTF. In nucleotides, the CDR3 is TGCAGTGCTAGACCGTACCCCAGGGGGAACTATGGCTACACCTTC.

V is TRBV5-6 and J is TRBJ2-3, with 9 bases fitting TRBD1. The V and J ends lost 4 bases and 3 bases, in that order; junction bases with no gene match: 3. The CDR3 sequence is 14 residues long. The V gene's germline CDR1 is SGHDT and CDR2 YYEEEE. CDR3 loop: CASSHGTGTDTQYF. CDR3 DNA: TGTGCCAGCAGCCACGGGACAGGGACAGATACGCAGTATTTT.

Only a few counts were recorded for this clonotype. The genes are TRBV28 and TRBJ1-2, with D possibly TRBD1 on 5 matching bases. The germline gives CDR1 MDHEN, CDR2 SYDVKM. V lost 3 bases, J lost 4 bases, and 12 bases lay in between. The CDR3 runs to 14 residues. The CDR3 region has the DNA TGTGCCAGCAGTTTCTTAGGGACGGGCTATGGCTACACCTTC. Translated: CASSFLGTGYGYTF.

This clonotype has at least ten counts. This rearrangement joins TRBV10-3 to TRBJ2-7; 9 nucleotides line up with TRBD1. Germline assignment: CDR1 ENHRY and CDR2 SYGVKD. J was trimmed by 5 bases and V by 6 bases; bases with no gene match: 2. The length of the CDR3 is 12 residues. CDR3 nucleotides: TGTGCCATCAGGACAGGGGGGGACGAGCAGTACTTC. Protein sequence: CAIRTGGDEQYF.

The chain combines TRBV30 with TRBJ1-6; D remains ambiguous. The CDR3 length is 13 residues. Per germline, CDR1 GTSNPN and CDR2 SVGIG (reference sequence). Trimming took 1 base from V and 14 from J, leaving 15 bases between them. CDR3 sequence reads: CAWSGDPSSTLHF. The CDR3 bases are TGTGCCTGGAGTGGAGACCCTTCGAGTACCCTCCACTTT.

This clonotype was observed at least ten times. V and J are TRBV18 and TRBJ1-2, with TRBD1 identical over 9 bases. J gave up 6 bases and V 2 bases, and 1 base lay outside the gene matches. CDR3 length: 13 residues. CDR1 and CDR2 from the germline V gene are KGHSH and LQKENI. The CDR3: CASSPGQGHGYTF. The CDR3 DNA reads TGTGCCAGCTCACCAGGACAGGGGCATGGCTACACCTTC. Using reference TRBV18 and TRBJ1-2 for the parts outside the CDR3, the full variable domain is NAGVMQNPRHLVRRRGQEARLRCSPMKGHSHVYWYRQLPEEGLKFMVYLQKENIIDESGMPKERFSAEFPKEGPSILRIQQVVRGDSAAYFCASSPGQGHGYTFGSGTRLTVV.

The chain uses TRBV4-2 and TRBJ2-6; D might be TRBD2 (5 bases). Germline V gene data show CDR1 as LGHNA and CDR2 as YNFKEQ. This CDR3 contains 17 residues. Trimming left V 0 bases short and J 4 bases short, with 13 bases between. The DNA of the CDR3 is TGTGCCAGCAGCCAAGATTGGCAGCCGGGAGGGGCCAACGTCCTGACTTTC. Translation gives CASSQDWQPGGANVLTF.

The V gene is TRBV5-1, the J gene TRBJ2-1; 7 bases map to TRBD2. V gave up 0 bases and J gave up 7 bases; unmatched junction bases: 10. CDR3 length equals 16 residues. CDR1 and CDR2 (germline): SGHRS, YFSETQ. The CDR3 sequence: CASSLGLAERVNEQFF. In DNA form, the CDR3 reads TGCGCCAGCAGCTTGGGGCTAGCGGAGAGGGTAAATGAGCAGTTCTTC.

This clonotype showed up many times. V usage is TRBV28 and J usage is TRBJ1-2, with unresolved D. The germline V and J ends were trimmed by 6 bases and 3 bases, with 14 bases remaining between them. The CDR3 extends over 14 amino acids. The germline gives CDR1 MDHEN, CDR2 SYDVKM. CDR3 DNA sequence: TGTGCCAGCAGCGAAGGGCGGGTTCACTATGGCTACACCTTC. This translates into CASSEGRVHYGYTF.

The V gene is TRBV30, the J gene TRBJ2-7, with D possibly being TRBD1 or TRBD2 (7 bases each). Looked up from germline, CDR1 is GTSNPN and CDR2 is SVGIG (reference sequence). With 3 bases removed from V and 5 bases from J, the gap between germline ends came to 17 bases. The CDR3 covers 14 residues. CDR3 sequence reads: CAWSHRQGGNEQYF. Written as DNA, the CDR3 is TGTGCCTGGAGCCATAGGCAGGGGGGGAACGAGCAGTACTTC. Together with reference TRBV30 and TRBJ2-7, the CDR3 gives the full variable domain: SQTIHQWPATLVQPVGSPLSLECTVEGTSNPNLYWYRQAAGRGLQLLFYSVGIGQISSEVPQNLSASRPQDRQFILSSKKLLLSDSGFYLCAWSHRQGGNEQYFGPGTRLTVT.

This clonotype was recorded many times. The gene calls are TRBV3-1 and TRBJ1-1, with D possibly matching TRBD1 (5 bases). The CDR3 is made up of 15 amino acids. The V end was cut by 4 bases, the J end by 1 base, with 13 bases between. The V gene's germline CDR1 is LGHDT and CDR2 YNNKEL (reference sequence). CDR3 residues: CASSRGGVRNTEAFF. The CDR3 DNA is TGTGCCAGCAGCCGTGGGGGGGTTCGGAACACTGAAGCTTTCTTT.

This clonotype has only a few counts. The rearrangement uses TRBV7-3 and TRBJ2-3, with 11 nucleotides matching TRBD1. The V and J ends lost 4 bases and 4 bases, in that order; junction bases with no gene match: 7. The CDR3 is 16 residues long. CDR1 and CDR2 from the germline V gene are SGHTA and FQGTGA. CDR3 DNA: TGTGCCAGCAGCTCCACCGGGGGACAGGGGGCAGATACGCAGTATTTT. Protein: CASSSTGGQGADTQYF. Full variable domain (remainder filled in from reference TRBV7-3 and TRBJ2-3): GAGVSQTPSNKVTEKGKYVELRCDPISGHTALYWYRQSLGQGPEFLIYFQGTGAADDSGLPNDRFFAVRPEGSVSTLKIQRTERGDSAVYLCASSSTGGQGADTQYFGPGTRLTVL.

This clonotype has a handful of counts. The chain uses TRBV19 and TRBJ2-1; TRBD2 agrees at 8 bases. Germline CDR1 reads LNHDA; CDR2 reads SQIVND (reference sequence). The CDR3 has 19 residues. V lost 3 bases, J lost 0 bases, and 13 bases stayed unmatched. CDR3 in DNA: TGTGCCAGTAGTATTCGAAGGAAGCGGGAGACGAGCTCCTACAATGAGCAGTTCTTC. Encoded protein: CASSIRRKRETSSYNEQFF.

This clonotype came up a few times. The chain uses TRBV29-1 and TRBJ2-7; possibly TRBD1 for D (5 bases). CDR3 length: 12 residues. V lost 6 bases to trimming and J lost 3 bases, with 12 bases between them. Germline values: CDR1 SQVTM, CDR2 ANQGSEA. CDR3 nucleotides: TGCAGCGTCCAAATCGACAGCTACGAGCAGTACTTC. This sequence encodes CSVQIDSYEQYF.

This clonotype appeared a few times. This chain uses TRBV12-3 or TRBV12-4 with TRBJ2-3; no clear D gene. V was trimmed by 3 bases and J by 5 bases, leaving 9 bases between them. The CDR3 sequence is 13 residues long. The CDR3 sequence: CASSFLKGDTQYF. The CDR3 DNA is TGTGCCAGCAGTTTCTTGAAAGGAGATACGCAGTATTTT.

The rearrangement joins TRBV27 to TRBJ2-7; no reliable D call. V lost 0 bases, J lost 0 bases, and 12 bases lay in between. There are 16 residues in the CDR3. Germline CDR1 and CDR2: MNHEY and SMNVEV (reference sequence). CDR3 bases: TGTGCCAGCAGTTTATCGACTGTGAGTCTCTCCTACGAGCAGTACTTC. Protein product: CASSLSTVSLSYEQYF.

Many counts were recorded for this clonotype. The rearrangement uses TRBV7-2 and TRBJ1-3, with D possibly being TRBD1 (5 bases). The CDR3 spans 15 residues. The V end lost 1 base, the J end lost 2 bases, and 9 bases lay between the germline ends. CDR1 and CDR2 from the germline V gene are SGHTA and FQGNSA. CDR3 coding DNA: TGTGCCAGCAGCTTAGTCCGGGGGGCTGGAAACACCATATATTTT. Protein sequence: CASSLVRGAGNTIYF.

V and J are TRBV7-8 and TRBJ2-3; 13 nucleotides match TRBD2. Germline CDR1 is SGHVS and CDR2 is FQNEAQ. This CDR3 comprises 16 residues. Trimming cost V 5 bases and J 2 bases; bases outside gene matches: 4. CDR3 nucleotides: TGTGCCAGCAGCACAGGGACTAGCGGGACCACAGATACGCAGTATTTT. It codes for CASSTGTSGTTDTQYF. Together with reference TRBV7-8 and TRBJ2-3, the CDR3 gives the full variable domain: GAGVSQSPRYKVAKRGQDVALRCDPISGHVSLFWYQQALGQGPEFLTYFQNEAQLDKSGLPSDRFFAERPEGSVSTLKIQRTQQEDSAVYLCASSTGTSGTTDTQYFGPGTRLTVL.

On this clonotype: Since a much larger clone is just one base distant, this may be a read error. A read error is likely, as this CDR3 ends without the conserved phenylalanine or tryptophan. The V and J genes are TRBV12-3 or TRBV12-4 and TRBJ2-1; TRBD1 matches at 7 bases. This CDR3 has 13 amino acids. The junction had 11 bases not matched to a gene; V was cut back by 5 bases and J by 13 bases. The CDR3 sequence: CASSPTRDSIQFS. CDR3 DNA sequence: TGTGCCAGCAGTCCAACCCGGGACAGTATCCAGTTCTCC.

This clonotype occurred a few times. CDR3 coding DNA: TGCAGTGCTCTGACAGGGGCGAGGATCTCCTACGAGCAGTACTTC. Translation gives CSALTGARISYEQYF. This chain links TRBV20-1 with TRBJ2-7, with 8 bases aligning to TRBD1. The CDR3 loop spans 15 amino acids. V lost 5 bases to trimming and J lost 0 bases; unmatched junction nucleotides: 9. Germline-derived CDR1 and CDR2 are DFQATT and SNEGSKA (reference sequence).

V and J are TRBV12-3 or TRBV12-4 and TRBJ1-4, with 7 bases that match TRBD1. The V segment lost 1 base and the J segment 7 bases; nucleotides outside the gene matches: 3. This CDR3 comprises 14 residues. CDR3 in amino acids: CASSLGNRGEKLFF. In nucleotides, the CDR3 is TGTGCCAGCAGTTTAGGCAACAGGGGTGAAAAACTGTTTTTT.

This clonotype was detected a few times. This sequence joins TRBV5-1 and TRBJ1-1; the D is unclear. The length of the CDR3 is 16 residues. The V gene lost 5 bases and the J gene lost 1 base, with 18 bases spanning the gap. CDR1 and CDR2 from the germline V gene are SGHRS and YFSETQ. CDR3 sequence (DNA): TGCGCCAGCAGACCCTGGATCGGTTTCGGGAACACTGAAGCTTTCTTT. It codes for CASRPWIGFGNTEAFF.

Written as DNA, the CDR3 is TGTGCCACCAGCGGTAAAACAGGGGACGAGACCCAGTACTTC. It specifies CATSGKTGDETQYF. V usage is TRBV15 and J usage is TRBJ2-5; TRBD1 agrees at 7 bases. The CDR3 runs 14 residues. Germline lookup yields CDR1 LNHNV and CDR2 YYDKDF (reference sequence). Trimming removed 5 bases from V and 5 bases from J; junction bases left unmatched: 8.

The chain employs TRBV6-5 and TRBJ1-6; TRBD1 might be the D (5 bases). CDR1 is MNHEY and CDR2 is SVGAGI in the germline V gene. This CDR3 spans 15 amino acids. Trimming stripped 4 bases from V and 9 bases from J, with 16 bases between. CDR3: CASSSRREGISPLHF. The CDR3 DNA reads as TGTGCCAGCAGTTCCCGGAGAGAGGGGATTTCACCCCTCCACTTT.

This clonotype was counted only a few times. The chain uses TRBV4-1 and TRBJ2-7; 9 bases are shared with TRBD2. This CDR3 is built from 14 residues. J gave up 4 bases and V 4 bases, and 5 bases lay outside the gene matches. Germline V gene lookup returns CDR1 MGHRA and CDR2 YSYEKL. DNA of the CDR3: TGCGCCAGCAGCCCGGGGACTAGCAGGTACGAGCAGTACTTC. Its translation: CASSPGTSRYEQYF.

The chain has TRBV28 and TRBJ1-2; 8 nucleotides agree with TRBD1. V was pared by 3 bases and J by 0 bases, with 6 bases of the junction left unmatched. Germline V lookup: CDR1 MDHEN, CDR2 SYDVKM. This CDR3 spans 16 amino acids. The chain's CDR3 is CASSFPTGGTNYGYTF. As DNA, the CDR3 is TGTGCCAGCAGTTTCCCCACAGGGGGGACTAACTATGGCTACACCTTC.

V and J are TRBV27 and TRBJ2-5; maybe TRBD1 (5 bases). Germline loops: CDR1 MNHEY, CDR2 SMNVEV (reference sequence). The CDR3 contains 14 residues. V was clipped by 5 bases and J by 5 bases, with 15 bases between them. In DNA, the CDR3 is TGTGCCAGCAGTCCACAAGGGGTTTGGGAGACCCAGTACTTC. Amino acids: CASSPQGVWETQYF.